The rows below give T cell receptor beta chains drawn from one sample of a study of shared clonotypes between healthy human individuals. Repertoires were generated with immunoSEQ multiplex PCR, while TCRdb's copy carries only in-frame clones and drops some. Among fewer than 1.6 million clones listed, 98% were seen once. The sequencing sample was made of naive CD4+ T cells sorted from blood. The receptors derive from a man aged 30-40 years in good health. Both conserved end residues are part of each CDR3. Each record gives: V gene, clone size, J gene, D gene, CDR3 DNA, CDR3 protein. D genes are given only for firm matches. A row's size may be missing; if present it is once, few, many or a size class.

>TRBV29-1|NA|TRBJ2-3|NA
TGCAGCGTTGGGTCAGCTAGCACAGATACGCAGTATTTT
CSVGSASTDTQYF
>TRBV18|NA|TRBJ2-7|NA
TGTGCCAGCTCACCAAGGGAGTTTCTCTCCTACGAGCAGTACTTC
CASSPREFLSYEQYF
>TRBV6-5|NA|TRBJ2-1|NA
TGTGCCAGCATGAACAGTCCCAATGAGCAGTTCTTC
CASMNSPNEQFF
>TRBV7-2|NA|TRBJ2-7|NA
TGTGCCAGCAGCTTAGTGTCCTACGAGCAGTACTTC
CASSLVSYEQYF
>TRBV27|NA|TRBJ1-2|NA
TGTGCCAGCAGTTTTGGGTCTAACTATGGCTACACCTTC
CASSFGSNYGYTF
>TRBV6-5|NA|TRBJ2-7|NA
TGTGCCAGCAGTTACAGGGTCTTGGGTAATGCCGAGCAGTACTTC
CASSYRVLGNAEQYF
>TRBV5-1|NA|TRBJ2-5|TRBD1
TGCGCCAGCAGCTTGGCGTTTCAGGGACAGCAAGAGACCCAGTACTTC
CASSLAFQGQQETQYF
>TRBV5-1|NA|TRBJ1-4|NA
TGCGCCAGCAGCGTGGGGGCAGAGGAAAAACTGTTTTTT
CASSVGAEEKLFF
>TRBV19|NA|TRBJ2-7|NA
TGTGCCAGTAGTATAGACCGAGCCTACGAGCAGTACTTC
CASSIDRAYEQYF
>TRBV5-1|NA|TRBJ2-1|TRBD1
TGCGCCAGCAGCCCGAGACAGGGGGCGTACAATGAGCAGTTCTTC
CASSPRQGAYNEQFF
>TRBV2|NA|TRBJ2-2|TRBD1
TGTGCCAGCACTCAATCAGGGGGTCCGAACACCGGGGAGCTGTTTTTT
CASTQSGGPNTGELFF
>TRBV5-4|NA|TRBJ2-7|TRBD1
TGTGCCAGCAGCTACGTAGGGGACAGGGGCTACGAGCAGTACTTC
CASSYVGDRGYEQYF
>TRBV7-2|NA|TRBJ1-4|TRBD1
TGTGCCAGCAGCCCTCAGACAGGGATAGGCGAAAAACTGTTTTTT
CASSPQTGIGEKLFF
>TRBV2|NA|TRBJ2-3|TRBD2
TGTGCCAGCAACGTAGCGGGAGATACGCAGTATTTT
CASNVAGDTQYF
>TRBV19|NA|TRBJ2-2|TRBD1
TGTGCCAGTAGTGGGACAGGTAGTACCGGGGAGCTGTTTTTT
CASSGTGSTGELFF
>TRBV9|NA|TRBJ2-1|NA
TGTGCCAGCAGCGTAGCCATGGGGTCGCGGAGACACAATGAGCAGTTCTTC
CASSVAMGSRRHNEQFF
>TRBV5-5|NA|TRBJ2-1|TRBD2
TGTGCCAGCAGCTTGGCTAGCGGTTTCGGGGGGGATGAGCAGTTCTTC
CASSLASGFGGDEQFF
>TRBV4-1|NA|TRBJ1-2|NA
TGCGCCAGCAGCCAAGTACAGCGGATCTCCTATGGCTACACCTTC
CASSQVQRISYGYTF
>TRBV27|NA|TRBJ2-5|TRBD2
TGTGCCAGCAGTTTCCTAGCGGGAGGTCAAGAGACCCAGTACTTC
CASSFLAGGQETQYF
>TRBV2|NA|TRBJ2-5|NA
TGTGCCAGCAGACTGACAGGAGTGGAGACCCAGTACTTC
CASRLTGVETQYF
>TRBV19|once|TRBJ1-1|TRBD1
TGTGCCAGTAGTGTAACAGGGGGCGCCGCGAACACTGAAGCTTTCTTT
CASSVTGGAANTEAFF
>TRBV5-1|NA|TRBJ2-7|NA
TGCGCCAGCAGCCTCACAGGGAAAAAATCCTACGAGCAGTACTTC
CASSLTGKKSYEQYF
>TRBV29-1|NA|TRBJ2-3|NA
TGCAGCGGGGGGTGGTTGGCAGATACGCAGTATTTT
CSGGWLADTQYF
>TRBV7-3|NA|TRBJ2-2|TRBD2
TGTGCCAGCAGCTTAACCGGGACTAGCGCCGGGGAGCTGTTTTTT
CASSLTGTSAGELFF
>TRBV7-3|NA|TRBJ2-7|NA
TGTGCCAGCAGCCTGGACGAGTTGGACTTGTATCTTGTCGAGCAGTACTTC
CASSLDELDLYLVEQYF
>TRBV11-2|NA|TRBJ2-3|NA
TGTGCCAGCAGCTTAGATCAAACAGATACGCAGTATTTT
CASSLDQTDTQYF
>TRBV14|NA|TRBJ2-5|NA
TGTGCCAGCAGCCATGCCGAGACCCAGTACTTC
CASSHAETQYF
>TRBV29-1|NA|TRBJ2-7|TRBD2
TGCAGCGTTGAAACCTGGAGTTGGCTAGCGGGAGTCGTAGGGCAGTACTTC
CSVETWSWLAGVVGQYF
>TRBV5-1|NA|TRBJ2-5|NA
TGCGCCAGCAGCTTCCGGATCCAAGAGACCCAGTACTTC
CASSFRIQETQYF
>TRBV6-1|NA|TRBJ2-7|NA
TGTGCCAGCAGTGAAGAGACAGTCGCCAGAGAGCAGTACTTC
CASSEETVAREQYF
>TRBV28|NA|TRBJ2-7|NA
TGTGCCAGCAGTCCAGACTCCTACGAGCAGTACTTC
CASSPDSYEQYF
>TRBV7-2|NA|TRBJ1-2|NA
TGTGCCAGCAGCTTAGAAACATTTGGCTACACCTTC
CASSLETFGYTF
>TRBV29-1|NA|TRBJ1-1|NA
TGCAGCGTGACAAACGTCAACACTGAAGCTTTCTTT
CSVTNVNTEAFF
>TRBV5-6|NA|TRBJ2-4|TRBD1
TGTGCCAGCAGCTCGTCGGGACAGGACCTTCTTGCCAAAAACATTCAGTACTTC
CASSSSGQDLLAKNIQYF
>TRBV5-1|once|TRBJ2-2|NA
TGCGCCAGCAGCTCCCGGGATTTGTTCTCCGGGGAGCTGTTTTTT
CASSSRDLFSGELFF
>TRBV6-5|NA|TRBJ2-1|NA
TGTGCCAGCAGTACCCCCGGTAATCAGGGAAGTGAGCAGTTCTTC
CASSTPGNQGSEQFF
>TRBV5-1|NA|TRBJ2-2|NA
TGCGCCAGCAGCTCCGGAGACACCGGGGAGCTGTTTTTT
CASSSGDTGELFF
>TRBV9|NA|TRBJ1-4|TRBD1
TGTGCCAGCAGCCCTCGACAGGGGGGGAGTGAAAAACTGTTTTTT
CASSPRQGGSEKLFF
>TRBV7-2|few|TRBJ2-7|TRBD1
TGTGCCAGCAGCTTCAGGGGGCGCGAGCAGTACTTC
CASSFRGREQYF
>TRBV13|NA|TRBJ2-7|NA
TGTGCCAGCAGCTTAGAGTTTGGCCGCGTGGGCTACGAGCAGTACTTC
CASSLEFGRVGYEQYF
>TRBV2|NA|TRBJ1-5|NA
TGTGCCAGCAGTGAGCTACGGAACAATCAGCCCCAGCATTTT
CASSELRNNQPQHF
>TRBV19|NA|TRBJ1-1|NA
TGTGCCAGTAGCCAAGGGCGAGGGACTGAAGCTTTCTTT
CASSQGRGTEAFF
>TRBV18|NA|TRBJ2-1|TRBD2
TGTGCCAGCTCACCCTCACTAGCGGACAATGAGCAGTTCTTC
CASSPSLADNEQFF
>TRBV11-3|once|TRBJ2-6|TRBD1
TGTGCCAGCAGCCTGGGACAGGGGTCTGGGGCCAACGTCCTGACTTTC
CASSLGQGSGANVLTF
>TRBV30|NA|TRBJ2-7|NA
TGTGCCTGGAATTTGAGGGGGACCTACGAGCAGTACTTC
CAWNLRGTYEQYF
>TRBV19|NA|TRBJ1-1|NA
TGTGCCAGTAGTACCCCTTGGGGCAGCGAAAACTCGAACACTGAAGCTTTCTTT
CASSTPWGSENSNTEAFF
>TRBV7-6|once|TRBJ2-1|TRBD2
TGTGCCAGCAAAGAAATAGCGGGAACTTTCAATGAGCAGTTCTTC
CASKEIAGTFNEQFF
>TRBV9|NA|TRBJ2-1|NA
TGTGCCAGCAGCGTAAGCCCTGCATCTCAGTTACTCAATGAGCAGTTCTTC
CASSVSPASQLLNEQFF
>TRBV11-1|NA|TRBJ2-2|NA
TGTGCCAGCAGCCCCCGGGACAAATGGGCGGCCGGGGAGCTGTTTTTT
CASSPRDKWAAGELFF
>TRBV5-1|once|TRBJ2-7|TRBD1
TGCGCCAGCAGCTTGGCGGGACAGGGCTACGAGCAGTACTTC
CASSLAGQGYEQYF
>TRBV5-6|NA|TRBJ2-7|TRBD1
TGTGCCAGCAGCTTTGGGTGGACAGGAACCTACGAGCAGTACTTC
CASSFGWTGTYEQYF
>TRBV6-1|once|TRBJ2-1|NA
TGTGCCAGCTCTGGAGGTTCCCCCCCACAGCAGTTCTTC
CASSGGSPPQQFF
>TRBV30|NA|TRBJ1-4|NA
TGTGCCTGGCGACCTAATGAAAAACTGTTTTTT
CAWRPNEKLFF
>TRBV18|NA|TRBJ2-1|NA
TGTGCCAGCTCAACGGGCCTCGGGCGGTACAATGAGCAGTTCTTC
CASSTGLGRYNEQFF
>TRBV11-2|NA|TRBJ2-4|NA
TGTGCCAGCAGCTTAGTGCAGGCTTTGGGGTACATTCAGTACTTC
CASSLVQALGYIQYF
>TRBV7-2|NA|TRBJ1-1|NA
TGTGCCAGCAGCTTGATGAACACTGAAGCTTTCTTT
CASSLMNTEAFF
>TRBV18|NA|TRBJ2-1|TRBD2
TGTGCCAGCTCACCAACAGCGGGAGGGCTTTTGTATGAGCAGTTCTTC
CASSPTAGGLLYEQFF
>TRBV29-1|NA|TRBJ2-5|NA
TGCAGCGTCAAAACCCCTCCCCGGGAGACCCAGTACTTC
CSVKTPPRETQYF
>TRBV5-1|NA|TRBJ2-1|NA
TGCGCCAGCAGCTTGGAAATGAGGCAGTTCTTC
CASSLEMRQFF
>TRBV20-1|once|TRBJ2-7|NA
TGCAGTGCCAGGAATTCCTACGAGCAGTACTTC
CSARNSYEQYF